This TCR beta chain was obtained from a study of response to subunit inactivated influenza vaccine. Overall study findings and caveats: There was a suggestion from the authors that each seasonal influenza vaccination recruits few new T cells.

This CDR3 spans 14 amino acids. Germline V gene lookup returns CDR1 SGHTA and CDR2 FQGNSA. V dropped 5 bases and J dropped 4 bases, with 13 bases sitting between them. Points on this clonotype: Its antigen remains unknown.

TCRdb fed the RT-PCR reads into MiXCR, producing one record per CDR3 protein. The repertoire holds 200,000 to 300,000 distinct CDR3 sequences, with 10% to 15% as singletons. V and J are TRBV7-2 and TRBJ2-3, with unresolved D. The sample here was non-naive T cells sorted from PBMCs, taken 14 to 15 days before vaccination. The clonotype comes from a man aged 50-60 years who received an inactivated influenza vaccine. In nucleotides, the CDR3 is TGTGCCAGCAGCCCTAGTGGCGAGGCAGATACGCAGTATTTT. Its translation: CASSPSGEADTQYF. Combining the CDR3 with reference TRBV7-2 and TRBJ2-3 gives the whole variable domain GAGVSQSPSNKVTEKGKDVELRCDPISGHTALYWYRQSLGQGLEFLIYFQGNSAPDKSGLPSDRFSAERTGGSVSTLTIQRTQQEDSAVYLCASSPSGEADTQYFGPGTRLTVL.